Each of the 5 T cell receptor beta chains below was sequenced from the same sample in a study of blood T cell repertoires in COVID-19. Measured with immunoSEQ multiplex PCR; TCRdb has only the in-frame clones, and not every one. The sample lists under 70,000 clones, more than 75% seen once, with 9.5% to 13% in the top ten. Sequencing was performed on PBMCs or T cells enriched from blood (not recorded which). All receptors derive from a middle-aged woman who had recovered from COVID-19.

V is TRBV6-2 or TRBV6-3 and J is TRBJ2-2; D might be TRBD2 (6 bases). Germline CDR1 reads MNHEY; CDR2 reads SVGEGT. There are 15 residues in the CDR3. V lost 2 bases and J 6 bases, leaving 13 bases between the germline ends. DNA of the CDR3: TGTGCCAGCAGTTACGAGCAGACGGGAGCCGGGGAGCTGTTTTTT. The encoded protein is CASSYEQTGAGELFF.

The chain carries TRBV4-1 and TRBJ1-1, with TRBD1 matching over 7 bases. There are 16 residues in the CDR3. V lost 4 bases to trimming and J lost 0 bases; unmatched junction nucleotides: 8. Germline V CDR1 and CDR2: MGHRA, YSYEKL. The CDR3 here is CASSPAGTVLNTEAFF. Here the CDR3 DNA reads TGCGCCAGCAGCCCCGCTGGGACAGTCCTGAACACTGAAGCTTTCTTT.

The rearrangement joins TRBV7-3 to TRBJ1-2; TRBD1 matches 10 bases. After removal of 5 bases from V and 6 bases from J, the junction contained 3 bases not matched to a gene. CDR3 size: 13 residues. The germline CDR1 and CDR2 sequences are SGHTA and FQGTGA. DNA for the CDR3: TGTGCCAGCAGCATCGGGACAGGGGATGGCTACACCTTC. It codes for CASSIGTGDGYTF.

The genes are TRBV6-5 and TRBJ1-6; 8 nucleotides align to TRBD1. The CDR3 loop spans 15 amino acids. Germline V gene data show CDR1 as MNHEY and CDR2 as SVGAGI. With V trimmed by 6 bases and J by 5 bases, 6 bases remained unmatched. CDR3 in amino acids: CASRVQGVNNSPLHF. CDR3 sequence (DNA): TGTGCCAGCAGGGTACAGGGGGTAAATAATTCACCCCTCCACTTT.

V usage is TRBV5-4 and J usage is TRBJ2-7; D possibly corresponds to TRBD1 (5 bases). V was shortened by 0 bases and J by 6 bases, with 10 bases between the two germline ends. This CDR3 is 13 amino acids long. Germline V gene data show CDR1 as SGHNT and CDR2 as YYREEE (reference sequence). CDR3 DNA sequence: TGTGCCAGCAGCTTGGCAGGGATCGGCGAGCAGTACTTC. Protein sequence: CASSLAGIGEQYF.